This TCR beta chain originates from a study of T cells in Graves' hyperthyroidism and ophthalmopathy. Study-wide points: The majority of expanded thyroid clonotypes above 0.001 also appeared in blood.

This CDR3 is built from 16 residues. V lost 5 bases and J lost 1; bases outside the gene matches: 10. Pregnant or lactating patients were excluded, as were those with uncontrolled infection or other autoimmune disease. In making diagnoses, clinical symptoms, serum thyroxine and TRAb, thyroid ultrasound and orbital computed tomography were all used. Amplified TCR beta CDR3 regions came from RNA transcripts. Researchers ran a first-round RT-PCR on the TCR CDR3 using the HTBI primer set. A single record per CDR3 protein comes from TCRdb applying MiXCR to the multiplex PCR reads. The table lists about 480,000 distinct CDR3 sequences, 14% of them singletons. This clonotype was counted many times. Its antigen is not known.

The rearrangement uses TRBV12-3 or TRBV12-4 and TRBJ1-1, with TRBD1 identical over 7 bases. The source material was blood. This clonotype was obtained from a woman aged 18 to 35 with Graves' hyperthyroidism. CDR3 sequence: CASSPTDGTANTEAFF. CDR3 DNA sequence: TGTGCCAGCAGTCCCACTGATGGGACAGCGAACACTGAAGCTTTCTTT.